Below are 30 T cell receptor beta chains sequenced from a single sample in a study of T cell responses to AZD1222 COVID-19 vaccine. Profiling relied on immunoSEQ multiplex PCR, and the TCRdb table lists in-frame clones only, not all of them. Found here are 100,000 or so clones, roughly nine tenths of them singletons; the top ten hold 2% to 2.5%. Sequences were derived from peripheral blood, sampled 28 days after the second AZD1222 dose. Source of these receptors: an adult who received the AZD1222 COVID-19 vaccine.

This chain's CDR3 is CASTQGALTGELFF. The CDR3 DNA reads as TGTGCCAGCACACAGGGGGCGCTGACCGGGGAGCTGTTTTTT. The chain employs TRBV7-2 and TRBJ2-2; TRBD1 matches at 9 bases. Germline assignment: CDR1 SGHTA and CDR2 FQGNSA. V shed 7 bases, J shed 5 bases, and the junction held 5 bases outside the gene matches. The CDR3 contains 14 residues.

The chain combines TRBV10-3 with TRBJ2-2; 7 positions match TRBD2. Losses at the gene ends were 5 bases for V and 7 bases for J; bases not matched to a gene: 10. Germline lookup yields CDR1 ENHRY and CDR2 SYGVKD. This CDR3 has 15 amino acids. The CDR3 spells CAISPSAGSIGELFF. DNA of the CDR3: TGTGCCATCAGTCCCTCAGCGGGAAGCATCGGGGAGCTGTTTTTT.

This chain connects TRBV27 to TRBJ2-3; TRBD2 aligns across 7 bases. The CDR3 covers 18 residues. V shed 2 bases, J shed 0 bases, and the junction held 11 bases outside the gene matches. CDR1 is MNHEY, CDR2 SMNVEV, per germline (reference sequence). The CDR3 here is CASSLGAGLLSSTDTQYF. In nucleotides, the CDR3 is TGTGCCAGCAGTTTAGGAGCGGGGCTACTTTCTAGCACAGATACGCAGTATTTT.

This clone appeared once. This sequence joins TRBV28 and TRBJ2-5; D perhaps matches TRBD2 (5 bases). Per the germline V gene, CDR1 is MDHEN and CDR2 is SYDVKM. This CDR3 region has 14 residues. The germline V and J ends were trimmed by 3 bases and 2 bases, with 10 bases remaining between them. CDR3 in amino acids: CASSFSSGQETQYF. As DNA, the CDR3 is TGTGCCAGCAGTTTTTCCTCGGGGCAAGAGACCCAGTACTTC.

The gene calls are TRBV3-1 (or the pseudogene TRBV3-2) and TRBJ2-2, with 10 bases that match TRBD2. From germline, CDR1 is LGHDT and CDR2 YNNKEL (reference sequence). V shed 1 base and J 5 bases; nucleotides not matched to a gene: 13. CDR3 length: 19 amino acids. The CDR3 sequence is CASSQALGLAGVRTGELFF. The CDR3 DNA sequence: TGTGCCAGCAGCCAAGCCCTCGGGCTAGCGGGAGTTCGAACCGGGGAGCTGTTTTTT.

The rearrangement uses TRBV19 and TRBJ2-1; D possibly matches TRBD1 or TRBD2 (5 bases each). The length of the CDR3 is 15 residues. With 5 bases removed from V and 4 bases from J, the gap between germline ends came to 15 bases. Germline-derived CDR1 and CDR2 are LNHDA and SQIVND (reference sequence). CDR3 loop: CASSLGTGGYNEQFF. Written as DNA, the CDR3 is TGTGCCAGTAGTCTTGGGACGGGCGGATACAATGAGCAGTTCTTC.

The rearrangement links TRBV6-5 to TRBJ1-2; D uncertain. The germline V gene has CDR1 MNHEY and CDR2 SVGAGI. This CDR3 has 15 residues. The V end lost 2 bases, the J end lost 2 bases, and 12 bases lay between the germline ends. CDR3 DNA: TGTGCCAGCAGTTACGGGATGTGGGAGAACTATGGCTACACCTTC. Its protein product is CASSYGMWENYGYTF.

This chain links TRBV7-9 with TRBJ2-5, with no clear D. This CDR3 contains 12 residues. Germline CDR1 SEHNR, CDR2 FQNEAQ (reference sequence). Trimming pared 1 base from V and 5 bases from J, leaving 5 bases between. The CDR3 DNA reads TGTGCCAGCAGCTTAGTCGGCGAGACCCAGTACTTC. This sequence encodes CASSLVGETQYF.

The V and J genes are TRBV4-1 and TRBJ1-1; a possible D gene is TRBD1 (5 bases). The length of the CDR3 is 17 residues. Germline V gene data show CDR1 as MGHRA and CDR2 as YSYEKL. V gave up 2 bases and J gave up 4 bases, with 20 bases separating them. CDR3 protein: CASSQRVTRGATTEAFF. The CDR3 DNA reads as TGCGCCAGCAGCCAAAGGGTGACAAGGGGAGCCACCACTGAAGCTTTCTTT.

CDR3 loop: CASSDRTADTQYF. The CDR3 bases are TGTGCCAGCAGCGACAGGACTGCAGATACGCAGTATTTT. This chain joins TRBV6-2 or TRBV6-3 and TRBJ2-3, with D possibly matching TRBD1 (6 bases). The ends were cut back, 6 bases at V and 4 bases at J, with 11 bases in the middle. This CDR3 spans 13 amino acids. CDR1 and CDR2 from the germline V gene are MNHEY and SVGEGT.

This chain joins TRBV5-8 and TRBJ2-3, with D possibly matching TRBD1 (5 bases). V was shortened by 1 base and J by 1 base, with 10 bases between the two germline ends. Germline V lookup: CDR1 SGHTS, CDR2 YDEGEE. CDR3 size: 15 residues. CDR3 region: CASSLMTAGTDTQYF. The CDR3 DNA sequence: TGTGCCAGCAGCTTGATGACAGCCGGCACAGATACGCAGTATTTT.

The chain couples TRBV5-1 to TRBJ2-1; TRBD2 agrees at 10 bases. With 2 bases clipped from V and 5 bases from J, the junction kept 7 bases outside the gene matches. The CDR3 loop spans 16 amino acids. Germline CDR1 reads SGHRS; CDR2 reads YFSETQ. The CDR3 coding sequence is TGCGCCAGCAGCTTCCCCACTAGCGGGATAAACAATGAGCAGTTCTTC. This gives the protein CASSFPTSGINNEQFF.

J is TRBJ2-6 and V is TRBV5-1, with a weak D call TRBD1 (6 bases). The V gene lost 7 bases and the J gene lost 0 bases, with 17 bases spanning the gap. The CDR3 loop spans 17 amino acids. Germline V CDR1 and CDR2: SGHRS, YFSETQ. The CDR3 nucleotides read TGCGCCAGCGTAAAGGACAGTGTCGGCTCTGGGGCCAACGTCCTGACTTTC. Translation gives CASVKDSVGSGANVLTF.

This clone is a singleton in its sample. This chain joins TRBV6-5 and TRBJ1-1, with no clear D. This CDR3 is 13 amino acids long. V was trimmed by 8 bases and J by 2 bases, leaving 12 bases between them. Germline V CDR1 and CDR2: MNHEY, SVGAGI. The CDR3 coding sequence is TGTGCCAGCCCCCAGTATCCTAACACTGAAGCTTTCTTT. Residues: CASPQYPNTEAFF.

This clone showed up just once. This sequence joins TRBV30 and TRBJ2-3; D might be TRBD2 (6 bases). Trimming pared 0 bases from V and 1 base from J, leaving 14 bases between. The CDR3 totals 16 residues. The germline V gene encodes CDR1 GTSNPN and CDR2 SVGIG (reference sequence). The CDR3 spells CAWSVPTSTGTDTQYF. CDR3 DNA: TGTGCCTGGAGTGTACCCACTAGCACCGGCACAGATACGCAGTATTTT.

This chain joins TRBV20-1 and TRBJ2-5; D remains ambiguous. Germline-derived CDR1 and CDR2 are DFQATT and SNEGSKA (reference sequence). Trimming left V 7 bases short and J 3 bases short, with 9 bases between. CDR3 length: 11 amino acids. The CDR3 reads CSVNRKETQYF. The CDR3 nucleotides read TGCAGTGTTAACCGAAAAGAGACCCAGTACTTC.

This chain connects TRBV18 to TRBJ1-1; no firm D call. Trimming removed 1 base at V and 6 bases at J, with 6 bases between. CDR1 and CDR2 from the germline V gene are KGHSH and LQKENI. The CDR3 loop spans 12 amino acids. CDR3 in DNA: TGTGCCAGCTCACCACTAGAGGCTGAAGCTTTCTTT. The encoded protein is CASSPLEAEAFF.

The rearrangement links TRBV5-1 to TRBJ1-3, with D unclear. Germline values: CDR1 SGHRS, CDR2 YFSETQ. Trimming shortened V by 7 bases and J by 0 bases, and 5 bases separated the two germline ends. The CDR3 totals 12 residues. The CDR3 DNA follows: TGCGCCAGCGTGGGCTCTGGAAACACCATATATTTT. Amino acid sequence: CASVGSGNTIYF. The complete variable domain, with remaining parts taken from reference TRBV5-1 and TRBJ1-3, reads KAGVTQTPRYLIKTRGQQVTLSCSPISGHRSVSWYQQTPGQGLQFLFEYFSETQRNKGNFPGRFSGRQFSNSRSEMNVSTLELGDSALYLCASVGSGNTIYFGEGSWLTVV.

This chain uses TRBV14 with TRBJ2-2; 7 bases are shared with TRBD1. The germline V gene has CDR1 SGHDN and CDR2 FVKESK. This CDR3 has 16 amino acids. With V trimmed by 1 base and J by 5 bases, 7 bases remained unmatched. The DNA of the CDR3 is TGTGCCAGCAGCCAAGGGAGAGGGGGCGGAACCGGGGAGCTGTTTTTT. This encodes CASSQGRGGGTGELFF. The full variable domain, rest sourced from reference TRBV14 and TRBJ2-2, is EAGVTQFPSHSVIEKGQTVTLRCDPISGHDNLYWYRRVMGKEIKFLLHFVKESKQDESGMPNNRFLAERTGGTYSTLKVQPAELEDSGVYFCASSQGRGGGTGELFFGEGSRLTVL.

This rearrangement joins TRBV9 to TRBJ2-2; 9 nucleotides match TRBD1. The V and J ends lost 4 bases and 3 bases, in that order; junction bases with no gene match: 7. Looked up from germline, CDR1 is SGDLS and CDR2 is YYNGEE. This CDR3 is 16 amino acids long. The CDR3 here is CASSKRDRAYTGELFF. In DNA, the CDR3 is TGTGCCAGCAGCAAGAGGGACAGGGCCTACACCGGGGAGCTGTTTTTT.

This clone has a handful of counts. V and J are TRBV28 and TRBJ1-2, with D unclear. The CDR3 covers 13 residues. Trimming removed 8 bases at V and 4 bases at J, with 14 bases between. The V gene's germline CDR1 is MDHEN and CDR2 SYDVKM. The DNA of the CDR3 is TGTGCCAGCTACGAGGCGGCGGTCTATGGCTACACCTTC. Translation gives CASYEAAVYGYTF.

The chain has TRBV28 and TRBJ1-4; 10 bases fit TRBD1. J gave up 5 bases and V 5 bases, and 2 bases lay outside the gene matches. Germline CDR1 reads MDHEN; CDR2 reads SYDVKM. CDR3 length: 14 residues. In DNA, the CDR3 is TGTGCCAGCAGTCGACAGGGGGCGAATGAAAAACTGTTTTTT. This sequence encodes CASSRQGANEKLFF. Filled out from reference TRBV28 and TRBJ1-4, the complete variable domain reads DVKVTQSSRYLVKRTGEKVFLECVQDMDHENMFWYRQDPGLGLRLIYFSYDVKMKEKGDIPEGYSVSREKKERFSLILESASTNQTSMYLCASSRQGANEKLFFGSGTQLSVL.

The chain uses TRBV5-1 and TRBJ2-5; 10 bases are a match to TRBD2. Per germline, CDR1 SGHRS and CDR2 YFSETQ. CDR3 length: 16 amino acids. J was trimmed by 1 base and V by 0 bases; bases with no gene match: 3. The CDR3 DNA reads TGCGCCAGCAGCTTGGCCGGACTAGCGGCCCAAGAGACCCAGTACTTC. Encoded protein: CASSLAGLAAQETQYF.

This clone was detected once. The rearrangement uses TRBV13 and TRBJ2-7; 11 nucleotides agree with TRBD2. Trimming cost V 5 bases and J 1 base; bases outside gene matches: 4. This CDR3 is built from 15 residues. Looked up from germline, CDR1 is PRHDT and CDR2 is FYEKMQ (reference sequence). The CDR3 DNA reads as TGTGCCAGCAGCGGGACTAGCGGAGATTCCTACGAGCAGTACTTC. Amino acids: CASSGTSGDSYEQYF.

The rearrangement uses TRBV5-1 and TRBJ2-5; D is ambiguous. Trimming pared 1 base from V and 0 bases from J, leaving 10 bases between. Germline CDR1 reads SGHRS; CDR2 reads YFSETQ. The CDR3 loop spans 15 amino acids. As DNA, the CDR3 is TGCGCCAGCAGCTTGAACAGATTGTACCAAGAGACCCAGTACTTC. This codes for CASSLNRLYQETQYF.

This chain uses TRBV28 with TRBJ2-7; 10 bases are a match to TRBD2. This CDR3 contains 15 residues. The V segment lost 8 bases and the J segment 5 bases; nucleotides outside the gene matches: 12. Germline assignment: CDR1 MDHEN and CDR2 SYDVKM. This CDR3 reads CASRQWLAGDDEQYF. As DNA, the CDR3 is TGTGCCAGCCGCCAATGGCTAGCGGGAGACGACGAGCAGTACTTC.

The V call is TRBV28, the J call TRBJ1-6; possibly TRBD1 for D (6 bases). Trimming removed 5 bases from V and 7 bases from J, with 9 bases in between. Germline V CDR1 and CDR2: MDHEN, SYDVKM. The CDR3 contains 13 residues. The CDR3 region is CASSPTGNSPLHF. The CDR3 coding sequence is TGTGCCAGCAGTCCTACAGGGAATTCACCCCTCCACTTT.

The CDR3 is CASSIERAGENTEAFF. In DNA, the CDR3 is TGTGCCAGTAGTATAGAGAGGGCCGGCGAGAACACTGAAGCTTTCTTT. The rearrangement uses TRBV19 and TRBJ1-1; D is ambiguous. The CDR3 has 16 residues. Trimming removed 0 bases from V and 1 base from J, with 12 bases in between. Germline loops: CDR1 LNHDA, CDR2 SQIVND (reference sequence).

The genes are TRBV18 and TRBJ1-3; no reliable D call. Trimming shortened V by 1 base and J by 4 bases, and 11 bases separated the two germline ends. The CDR3 sequence is 15 residues long. Germline V gives CDR1 KGHSH, CDR2 LQKENI. CDR3 nucleotides: TGTGCCAGCTCACCACGACGGATTGGAGGAAACACCATATATTTT. Amino acid sequence: CASSPRRIGGNTIYF.

Worth noting for this clone: Mismatch with germline at one junction end may stem from a read error. The gene calls are TRBV18 and TRBJ1-2; D not certain. The CDR3 is made up of 12 amino acids. From germline, CDR1 is KGHSH and CDR2 LQKENI. In DNA form, the CDR3 reads TGTGCCAGCTCACCACCAGCGAGCTCCCGACACTTC. Protein: CASSPPASSRHF.